The entry that follows covers one T cell receptor (beta chain) sequence. The antigen this receptor binds is unknown. Base qualities are missing; no much larger clone stands one base away. These data come from a study of shared T cell receptors in the human thymus (dated by TCRdb to the early 2020s). Regarding the study in general: The study examined how self-reactive, shared T-cell receptor alpha chains are generated in the human thymus.

The junction carries 9 bases between V and J, which are trimmed by 3 bases and 4 bases respectively. The germline V gene sets CDR1 to SGHTA and CDR2 to FQGTGA. Measured from the cysteine to the phenylalanine, the CDR3 is 13 residues long. Only the CDR3 DNA stays, 39 bases, in frame from base 1. The library was built by means of the immunoSEQ multiplex PCR assay. TCRdb stores this immuneACCESS table with in-frame sequences only. Part of the clones is absent; in the studies checked, under half of the shortfall reflects unresolved V genes, and no reason is known for the rest. The sample table records 540,000 or so clones; approximately 80% of these occur just once. Of the sample, about 0.013% is held by the ten largest clones. The same sample was also used in a study of human thymus T cells. The second paper states: The donors were immunologically healthy infants in Finland who had open corrective cardiac surgery for congenital heart defects. The thymus tissue came from surgical resects taken out during corrective cardiac surgery. Biased V and J gene segment usage appeared to be present in both thymic and peripheral blood repertoires. The related research found that thymic TCR repertoires overlapped highly between unrelated individuals. The study used seven to nine infant thymus samples plus four related peripheral blood samples to characterize TCR alpha and beta repertoires. The infant donors were about 6 to 244 days old, and the cohort included six or seven males and a couple of females. Thymocytes were released mechanically from tissue and stored at -70 °C as pellets of 10-30 million cells. A QIAsymphony instrument was used to extract genomic DNA from frozen cell pellets. The immunoSEQ multiplex PCR assay was used to amplify the TCRB and TCRAD loci from a standardized amount of quality-controlled genomic DNA. The V(D)J region was spanned by amplicons of a length sufficient to cover the CDR3 and to identify V and J genes. The amplicons were sequenced on an Illumina platform via the commercial immunoSEQ service. Corrections for primer bias and sequencing errors followed previously described methods, while TCRAD and TCRB definitions were based on the IMGT database. Repertoires were analysed with immunoSEQ Analyzer 3.0 and VDJTools, covering basic statistics, V/J segment usage, diversity estimates, rarefaction and pairwise overlap. To estimate diversity, the Chao1, ChaoE, Efron-Thisted, Shannon and inverse Simpson indices were applied, and diversity was also estimated on datasets down-sampled to the smallest sample. For repertoire overlap, CDR3 nucleotide sequence, V gene and J gene had to match strictly, and clustering was done by Jaccard-based multidimensional scaling. On average, thymus samples gave roughly 740,000 unique TCRB clonotypes, whereas blood samples gave about 84,000.

Source material: thymocytes. This chain is built from TRBV7-3 and TRBJ2-5; the D gene lacks a confident call. The receptor was isolated from a boy in the first two years of life with a congenital heart defect. Donor details come from another sample of the same person, matched by shared clones. The base sequence is TGTGCCAGCAGCTTCGTTGTCGGAGAGACCCAGTACTTC. Its coded protein is CASSFVVGETQYF. The reference TRBV7-3 and TRBJ2-5 proteins fill in what lies around the CDR3, so the full variable domain reads GAGVSQTPSNKVTEKGKYVELRCDPISGHTALYWYRQSLGQGPEFLIYFQGTGAADDSGLPNDRFFAVRPEGSVSTLKIQRTERGDSAVYLCASSFVVGETQYFGPGTRLLVL.